One sample yielded the 4 T cell receptor beta chains listed below, sequenced in a study of blood T cell repertoires in COVID-19. Sequencing used immunoSEQ multiplex PCR; TCRdb keeps in-frame clones, though not all of them. The sample records about 210,000 clones, around nine tenths being singletons. Sequencing was carried out using peripheral blood. These receptors all stem from a man aged 55 to 70 who had recovered from COVID-19.

The chain uses TRBV7-2 and TRBJ1-3; no definite D call. Between the trimmed V and J ends, which lost 5 bases and 0 bases, there was a span of 11 bases. CDR1 is SGHTA, CDR2 FQGNSA, per germline. The CDR3 runs 15 residues. The CDR3 sequence: CASSREISSGNTIYF. The CDR3 region has the DNA TGTGCCAGCAGCCGGGAAATATCCTCTGGAAACACCATATATTTT.

Ten or more counts support this clone. The chain employs TRBV20-1 and TRBJ2-7; possibly TRBD2 for D (5 bases). The length of the CDR3 is 11 residues. Trimming left V 3 bases short and J 7 bases short, with 10 bases between. Germline values: CDR1 DFQATT, CDR2 SNEGSKA (reference sequence). CDR3 protein: CSARARGEQYF. The CDR3 nucleotides are TGCAGTGCTAGGGCCCGGGGAGAGCAGTACTTC.

This sequence joins TRBV3-1 (or the pseudogene TRBV3-2) and TRBJ1-4; the match to TRBD1 covers 7 bases. Germline V CDR1 and CDR2: LGHDT, YNNKEL (reference sequence). The junction had 3 bases not matched to a gene; V was cut back by 2 bases and J by 6 bases. The CDR3 contains 14 residues. For the CDR3, the DNA is TGTGCCAGCAGCCAATGGGACAGTTATGAAAAACTGTTTTTT. Its protein product is CASSQWDSYEKLFF.

In DNA, the CDR3 is TGTGCCACCAGACTCCCCAACAGGGCCCAAGAGACCCAGTACTTC. This translates into CATRLPNRAQETQYF. The rearrangement uses TRBV15 and TRBJ2-5, with a possible D match to TRBD1 (6 bases). Deletions cut 6 bases from V and 1 base from J, with 15 bases between. Germline V gene lookup returns CDR1 LNHNV and CDR2 YYDKDF (reference sequence). The CDR3 contains 15 residues. Supplemented by reference TRBV15 and TRBJ2-5, the full variable domain reads DAMVIQNPRYQVTQFGKPVTLSCSQTLNHNVMYWYQQKSSQAPKLLFHYYDKDFNNEADTPDNFQSRRPNTSFCFLDIRSPGLGDTAMYLCATRLPNRAQETQYFGPGTRLLVL.